This TCR beta chain originates from a study of blood T cell repertoires in COVID-19. Method: immunoSEQ multiplex PCR; TCRdb's copy keeps in-frame clones and lacks some. The data hold some 50,000 clones, with around 86% observed a single time. The CDR3 runs 16 residues. Germline V gives CDR1 MNHEY, CDR2 SMNVEV (reference sequence). V lost 6 bases and J 3 bases, leaving 18 bases between the germline ends. The clonotype comes from a woman aged 45-65 years who had recovered from COVID-19. V usage is TRBV27 and J usage is TRBJ2-1; D may be TRBD2 (7 bases). Material: PBMCs or T cells enriched from blood (not recorded which). Here the CDR3 reads CASSSIRGANYNEQFF. The CDR3 DNA reads as TGTGCCAGCAGCTCCATCCGGGGGGCAAACTACAATGAGCAGTTCTTC.